Each of the 11 T cell receptor beta chains below was sequenced from the same sample in a study of CD8 T cells in ankylosing spondylitis. TCRdb fed the 5' RACE reads into MiXCR, producing one record per CDR3 protein. Among more than 25,000 distinct CDR3 sequences listed, approximately 15% were seen once. The sequencing input was blood. These receptors all come from a male donor with ankylosing spondylitis or in good health (not recorded which).

V usage is TRBV20-1 and J usage is TRBJ2-1; tentatively, D is TRBD2 (5 bases). Looked up from germline, CDR1 is DFQATT and CDR2 is SNEGSKA (reference sequence). The V and J ends lost 0 bases and 7 bases respectively, with 16 bases between them. The CDR3 covers 15 residues. CDR3 DNA sequence: TGCAGTGCTAGAGATAGGCCTCTAAGGAGGAATGAGCAGTTCTTC. It codes for CSARDRPLRRNEQFF.

This clonotype turned up a few times. The chain has TRBV5-1 and TRBJ1-5; no clear D gene. Germline values: CDR1 SGHRS, CDR2 YFSETQ. The CDR3 is 13 amino acids. V lost 0 bases to trimming and J lost 3 bases, with 4 bases between them. The CDR3 region is CASSLGANQPQHF. For the CDR3, the DNA is TGCGCCAGCAGCTTGGGGGCCAATCAGCCCCAGCATTTT.

This chain links TRBV29-1 with TRBJ2-2; 9 bases agree with TRBD1. The length of the CDR3 is 14 residues. Trimming at V came to 7 bases and at J to 1 base, leaving 4 bases not matched to a gene. From germline, CDR1 is SQVTM and CDR2 ANQGSEA. The CDR3 DNA reads TGCAGCGCCATGACAGGGGGGAACACCGGGGAGCTGTTTTTT. Encoded protein: CSAMTGGNTGELFF.

This clonotype was counted only a few times. CDR3 sequence: CASSYPVERGAYNEQFF. The CDR3 region has the DNA TGTGCCAGCAGTTACCCGGTCGAGCGGGGAGCCTACAATGAGCAGTTCTTC. This chain joins TRBV6-2 or TRBV6-3 and TRBJ2-1; 7 bases are a match to TRBD2. CDR1 is MNHEY, CDR2 SVGEGT, per germline. V was pared by 2 bases and J by 2 bases, with 9 bases of the junction left unmatched. This CDR3 is built from 17 residues.

This clonotype was counted at least ten times. The CDR3, as DNA: TGTGCCAGCAGCGCCGCGAGGGGACCCAGGCTCTACGAGCAGTACTTC. It is translated as CASSAARGPRLYEQYF. The chain recombines TRBV11-2 with TRBJ2-7; D is perhaps TRBD1 or TRBD2 (5 bases each). Germline assignment: CDR1 SGHAT and CDR2 FQNNGV. The ends were cut back, 5 bases at V and 3 bases at J, with 20 bases in the middle. The CDR3 runs to 16 residues.

This clonotype counts as medium-sized. The rearrangement uses TRBV30 and TRBJ2-7, with D possibly TRBD1 on 5 matching bases. V shed 4 bases and J shed 6 bases, with 10 bases lying between them. The CDR3 spans 11 residues. The V gene's germline CDR1 is GTSNPN and CDR2 SVGIG (reference sequence). Here the CDR3 DNA reads TGTGCCTGGAAGGGGAACGGCGAGCAGTACTTC. Its translation is CAWKGNGEQYF. Looking up the rest from reference TRBV30 and TRBJ2-7 gives the full variable domain: SQTIHQWPATLVQPVGSPLSLECTVEGTSNPNLYWYRQAAGRGLQLLFYSVGIGQISSEVPQNLSASRPQDRQFILSSKKLLLSDSGFYLCAWKGNGEQYFGPGTRLTVT.

The V and J genes are TRBV24-1 and TRBJ2-2; no reliable D call. The CDR3 runs 18 residues. Deletions cut 2 bases from V and 0 bases from J, with 15 bases between. CDR1 is KGHDR, CDR2 SFDVKD, per germline. This CDR3 reads CATSDSRAELANTGELFF. CDR3 DNA: TGTGCCACCAGTGATTCAAGGGCGGAGCTCGCGAACACCGGGGAGCTGTTTTTT.

The CDR3 DNA is TGCGCCAGCAGCCAAGTCACAAGGAATGAGCAGTTCTTC. This codes for CASSQVTRNEQFF. The chain joins TRBV4-1 to TRBJ2-1; D is undetermined. V was pared by 1 base and J by 7 bases, with 8 bases between. The CDR3 runs to 13 residues. In germline, CDR1 is MGHRA, CDR2 YSYEKL.

The rearrangement uses TRBV29-1 and TRBJ2-3, with no clear D. Germline CDR1 is SQVTM and CDR2 is ANQGSEA. The V end was cut by 4 bases, the J end by 2 bases, with 10 bases between. The CDR3 runs to 13 residues. The CDR3 DNA is TGCAGCGTTGCGGGCAGGTACACAGATACGCAGTATTTT. Translated, it gives CSVAGRYTDTQYF.

At least ten counts were recorded for this clonotype. This chain links TRBV7-2 with TRBJ2-1; TRBD2 aligns across 7 bases. The ends lost 5 bases at V and 3 bases at J; junction bases unmatched: 7. The CDR3 covers 15 residues. Germline V gene lookup returns CDR1 SGHTA and CDR2 FQGNSA. The CDR3 coding sequence is TGTGCCAGCAGCCTAACTAGCGTGGGCTACAATGAGCAGTTCTTC. Amino acid sequence: CASSLTSVGYNEQFF.

This clonotype was picked up a small number of times. The chain recombines TRBV20-1 with TRBJ1-4; 7 bases align to TRBD1. The junction had 11 bases not matched to a gene; V was cut back by 5 bases and J by 8 bases. The CDR3 runs to 14 residues. From germline, CDR1 is DFQATT and CDR2 SNEGSKA (reference sequence). CDR3 nucleotides: TGCAGTGCTCGGTCCGGGACAGATTGGGAAAAACTGTTTTTT. Its protein is CSARSGTDWEKLFF.